This T cell receptor (beta chain) was observed in a study of blood T cell repertoires in COVID-19 (TCRdb year 2020). Describing the broader study: Samples covering the acute and convalescent phases of COVID-19 were provided by collaborators in the United States, Italy and Spain. The material from the prospective study consisted of cDNA or gDNA derived from T cells, B-cell-depleted T cells, or PBMCs. Deeply sampled blood TCRbeta repertoires from subjects exposed to, actively infected with, or recovered from COVID-19 were included in the dataset. The repertoires were released in a freely available public database intended as a resource for research on the immune response to SARS-CoV-2. Samples were obtained from the ongoing ImmuneRACE study (first 160 participants) and from 1,000 to 1,500 subjects provided by 6 global collaborators. Sample metadata almost always included a de-identified subject ID, COVID-19 status, age in years and sex. Where available, HLA class I and class II types were obtained from metadata supplied by the sample provider rather than from assay-based typing.

TCRbeta CDR3 regions were amplified from genomic DNA by means of the immunoSEQ Assay, a bias-controlled multiplex PCR. From the authors' description of their analysis: The number of nucleated cells in each sample was estimated from the amplification of reference gene primers within the assay. To quantify the absolute abundance of each unique TCRbeta CDR3 rearrangement, sequence reads were collapsed and filtered. For each sample, productive Simpson clonality was calculated as the square root of Simpson's diversity index over productive rearrangements. Drawn from immuneACCESS, this table holds only the in-frame rearrangements with V and J called that TCRdb kept. Clones are partly lost; checked studies trace under half to an unresolved V gene and leave the rest unexplained. The DNA was the basis for D and trimming; V, J and clone size are from that table. A total of about 320,000 clones appear in this sample, over 90% of them only once. The ten largest clones capture 3.5% to 5% of the sample.

CDR1 and CDR2 are read off the germline V gene as LGHNA and YSLEER. V is shortened by 4 bases, J by 3 bases, and the region joining them spans 15 bases. The CDR3 has 15 amino acids, counting the end cysteine and phenylalanine. The CDR3 DNA has 45 bases and is translated from base 1. Of note for this clone: Its antigen remains unidentified. No qualities accompany the bases; no much larger clone lies one base away.

Participants in the prospective study were enrolled through a virtual design, were aged roughly 18 to 100 years, and lived in some 24 United States geographic areas. To assign participants to cohorts, the prospective study relied on clinical history that participants themselves reported in a screening survey and a study questionnaire. Exposed participants had been in contact, within 2 weeks of entering the study, with a person who had a PCR-confirmed or clinician-diagnosed case of COVID-19. In the prospective study, whole blood, serum and a nasopharyngeal or oropharyngeal swab were collected from each participant by mobile phlebotomists. Additional blood draws and questionnaires over a roughly two-month period could optionally be provided by prospective study participants. Blood samples from the prospective study were shipped frozen or at room temperature prior to DNA extraction. Study-wide conclusions, independent of this receptor: The amount of clinical and demographic metadata varied by source and participant and was provided uncurated.

The sequence derives from a woman aged 25-40 years who had been exposed to COVID-19. Sequencing was carried out using PBMCs or T cells enriched from blood (not recorded which). Rearrangement joined TRBV4-3 to TRBJ1-2; there is no confident call for the D gene. The CDR3 protein: CASSPSTPGYYGYTF. The DNA sequence is TGCGCCAGCAGCCCCTCGACCCCCGGGTACTATGGCTACACCTTC.